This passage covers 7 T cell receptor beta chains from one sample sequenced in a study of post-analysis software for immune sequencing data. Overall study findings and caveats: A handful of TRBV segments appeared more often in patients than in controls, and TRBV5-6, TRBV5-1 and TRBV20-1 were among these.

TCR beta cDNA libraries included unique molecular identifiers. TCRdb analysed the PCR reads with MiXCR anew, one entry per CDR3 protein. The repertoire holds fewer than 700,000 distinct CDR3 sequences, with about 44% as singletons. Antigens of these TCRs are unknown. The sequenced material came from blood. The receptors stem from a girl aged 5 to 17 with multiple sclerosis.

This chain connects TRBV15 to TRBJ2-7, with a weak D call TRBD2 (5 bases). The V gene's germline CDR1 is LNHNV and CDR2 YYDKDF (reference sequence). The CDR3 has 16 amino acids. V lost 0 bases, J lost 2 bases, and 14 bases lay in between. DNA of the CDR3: TGTGCCACCAGCAGAGAAGCCCTTCGGGGTACCTACGAGCAGTACTTC. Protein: CATSREALRGTYEQYF.

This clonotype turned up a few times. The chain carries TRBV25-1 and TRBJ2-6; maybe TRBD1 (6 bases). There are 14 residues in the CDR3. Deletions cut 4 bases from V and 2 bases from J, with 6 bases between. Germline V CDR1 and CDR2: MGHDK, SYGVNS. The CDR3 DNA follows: TGTGCCAGCAGTGGGGACACTGGGGCCAACGTCCTGACTTTC. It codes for CASSGDTGANVLTF. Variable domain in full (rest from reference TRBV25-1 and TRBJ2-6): EADIYQTPRYLVIGTGKKITLECSQTMGHDKMYWYQQDPGMELHLIHYSYGVNSTEKGDLSSESTVSRIRTEHFPLTLESARPSHTSQYLCASSGDTGANVLTFGAGSRLTVL.

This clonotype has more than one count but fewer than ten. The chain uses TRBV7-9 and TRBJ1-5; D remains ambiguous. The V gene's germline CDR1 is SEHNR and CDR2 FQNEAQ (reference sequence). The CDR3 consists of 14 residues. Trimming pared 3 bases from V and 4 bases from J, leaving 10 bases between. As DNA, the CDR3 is TGTGCCAGCAGCTTCAGATCCGAAAATCAGCCCCAGCATTTT. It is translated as CASSFRSENQPQHF.

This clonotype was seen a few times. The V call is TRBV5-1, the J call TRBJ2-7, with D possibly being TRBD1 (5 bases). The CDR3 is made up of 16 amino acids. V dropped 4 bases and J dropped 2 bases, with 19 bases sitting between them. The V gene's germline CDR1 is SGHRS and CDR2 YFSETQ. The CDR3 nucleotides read TGCGCCAGCAGCCAAATGACAGCTCTTATTACCTACGAGCAGTACTTC. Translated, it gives CASSQMTALITYEQYF. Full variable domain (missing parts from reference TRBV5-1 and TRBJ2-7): KAGVTQTPRYLIKTRGQQVTLSCSPISGHRSVSWYQQTPGQGLQFLFEYFSETQRNKGNFPGRFSGRQFSNSRSEMNVSTLELGDSALYLCASSQMTALITYEQYFGPGTRLTVT.

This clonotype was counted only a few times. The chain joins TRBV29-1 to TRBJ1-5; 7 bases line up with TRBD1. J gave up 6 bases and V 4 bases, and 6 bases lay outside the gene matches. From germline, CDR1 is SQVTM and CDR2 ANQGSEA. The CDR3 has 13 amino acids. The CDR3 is CSVVSGGGQPQHF. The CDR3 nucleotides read TGCAGCGTTGTTTCAGGGGGTGGTCAGCCCCAGCATTTT.

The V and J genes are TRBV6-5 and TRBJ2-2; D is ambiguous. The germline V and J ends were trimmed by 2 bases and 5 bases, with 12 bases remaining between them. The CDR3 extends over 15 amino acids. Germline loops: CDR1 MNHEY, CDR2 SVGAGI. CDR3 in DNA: TGTGCCAGCAGTTACCTGGAGATCGGAACCGGGGAGCTGTTTTTT. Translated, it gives CASSYLEIGTGELFF.

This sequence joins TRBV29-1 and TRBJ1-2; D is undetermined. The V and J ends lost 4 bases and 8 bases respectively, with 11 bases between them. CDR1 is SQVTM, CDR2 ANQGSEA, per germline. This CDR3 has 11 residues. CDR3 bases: TGCAGCGTTGGCCCTCCTGAAGGCTACACCTTC. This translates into CSVGPPEGYTF. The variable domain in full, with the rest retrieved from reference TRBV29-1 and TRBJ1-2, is SAVISQKPSRDICQRGTSLTIQCQVDSQVTMMFWYRQQPGQSLTLIATANQGSEATYESGFVIDKFPISRPNLTFSTLTVSNMSPEDSSIYLCSVGPPEGYTFGSGTRLTVV.